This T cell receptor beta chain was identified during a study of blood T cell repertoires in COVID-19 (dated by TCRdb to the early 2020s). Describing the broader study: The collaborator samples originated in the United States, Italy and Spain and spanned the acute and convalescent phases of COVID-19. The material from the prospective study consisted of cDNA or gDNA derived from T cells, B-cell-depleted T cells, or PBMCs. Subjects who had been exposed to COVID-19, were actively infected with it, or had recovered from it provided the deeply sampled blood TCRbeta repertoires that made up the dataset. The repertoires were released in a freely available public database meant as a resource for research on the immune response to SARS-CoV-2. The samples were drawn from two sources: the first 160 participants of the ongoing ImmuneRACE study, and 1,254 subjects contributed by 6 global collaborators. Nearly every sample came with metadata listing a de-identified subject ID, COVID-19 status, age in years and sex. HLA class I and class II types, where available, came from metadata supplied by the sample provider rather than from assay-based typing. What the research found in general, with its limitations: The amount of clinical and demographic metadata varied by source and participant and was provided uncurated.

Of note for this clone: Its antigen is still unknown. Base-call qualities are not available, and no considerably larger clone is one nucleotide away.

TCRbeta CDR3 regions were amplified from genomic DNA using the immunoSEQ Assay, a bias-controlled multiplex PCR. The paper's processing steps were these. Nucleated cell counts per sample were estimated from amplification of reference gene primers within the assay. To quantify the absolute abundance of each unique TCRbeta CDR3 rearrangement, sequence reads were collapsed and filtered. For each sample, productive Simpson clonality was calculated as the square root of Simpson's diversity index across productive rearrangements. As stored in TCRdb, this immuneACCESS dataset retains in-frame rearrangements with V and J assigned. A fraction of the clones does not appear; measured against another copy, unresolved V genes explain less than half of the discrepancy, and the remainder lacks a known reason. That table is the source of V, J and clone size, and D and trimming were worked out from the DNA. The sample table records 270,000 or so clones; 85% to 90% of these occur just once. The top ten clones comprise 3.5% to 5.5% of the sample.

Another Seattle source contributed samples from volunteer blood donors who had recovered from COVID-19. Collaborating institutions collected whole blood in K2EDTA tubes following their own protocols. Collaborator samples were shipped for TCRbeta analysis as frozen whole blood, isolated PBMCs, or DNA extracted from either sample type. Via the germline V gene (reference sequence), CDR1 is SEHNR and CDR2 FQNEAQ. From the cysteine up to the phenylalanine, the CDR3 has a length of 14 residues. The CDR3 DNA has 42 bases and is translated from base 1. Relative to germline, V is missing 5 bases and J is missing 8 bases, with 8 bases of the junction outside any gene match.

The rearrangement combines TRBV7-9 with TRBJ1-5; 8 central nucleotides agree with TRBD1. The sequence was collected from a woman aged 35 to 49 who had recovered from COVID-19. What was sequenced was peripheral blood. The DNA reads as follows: TGTGCCAGCAGCCCGGACAGGGCATATGAGCCCCAGCATTTT. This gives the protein CASSPDRAYEPQHF.